This TCR beta chain was obtained from a study of beta chain features in type 1 diabetes. All of the isolated RNA was reverse transcribed, so expressed TCRB transcripts were sequenced. Assay: immunoSEQ multiplex PCR; the TCRdb copy retains only in-frame clones and omits some. Among hundreds of thousands of clones, about 12% were seen once, and the ten largest hold around 0.02%. This clone was counted only a few times. Per the germline V gene, CDR1 is SNHLY and CDR2 is FYNNEI. This CDR3 is built from 12 residues. Trimming left V 7 bases short and J 6 bases short, with 10 bases between. This sequence was found in a young man in good health. The sequenced sample consisted of naive CD4+ T cells from blood. The chain uses TRBV2 and TRBJ1-5; D uncertain. CDR3 DNA sequence: TGTGCCAGCAACAATGCGGGTCAGCCCCAGCATTTT. Translation gives CASNNAGQPQHF.